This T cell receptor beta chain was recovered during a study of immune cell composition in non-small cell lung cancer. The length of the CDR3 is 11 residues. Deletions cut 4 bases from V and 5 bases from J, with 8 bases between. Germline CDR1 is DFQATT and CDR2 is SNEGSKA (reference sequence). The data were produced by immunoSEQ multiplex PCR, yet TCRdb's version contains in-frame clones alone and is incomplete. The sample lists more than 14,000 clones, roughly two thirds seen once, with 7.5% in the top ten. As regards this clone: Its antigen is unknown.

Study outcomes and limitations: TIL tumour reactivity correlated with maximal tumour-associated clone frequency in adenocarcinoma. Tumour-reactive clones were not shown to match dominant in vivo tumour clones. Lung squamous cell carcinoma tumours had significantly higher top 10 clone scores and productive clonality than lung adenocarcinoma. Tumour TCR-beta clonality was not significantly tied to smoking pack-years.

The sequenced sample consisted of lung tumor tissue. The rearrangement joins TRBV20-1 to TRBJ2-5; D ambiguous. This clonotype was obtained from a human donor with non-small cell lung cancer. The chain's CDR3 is CSATPRETQYF. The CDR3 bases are TGCAGTGCTACCCCGAGGGAGACCCAGTACTTC.